The clone carrying this T cell receptor beta chain has only a few counts. The CDR3 has 15 residues. Trimming cost V 3 bases and J 0 bases, with 6 bases left between them. The entry originates in a study of early T cells in non-severe SARS-CoV-2 infection. One entry per CDR3 protein, called by TCRdb with MiXCR from the 5' RACE reads. This table has about 80,000 distinct CDR3 sequences, 5% appearing once. This TCR was recovered from an adult who was a healthcare worker with PCR-confirmed SARS-CoV-2 infection or an uninfected control (not recorded which). Specimen: whole blood, collected at baseline. This chain connects TRBV12-3 or TRBV12-4 to TRBJ1-6; D remains ambiguous. The chain's CDR3 is CASSFRSSYNSPLHF. CDR3 sequence (DNA): TGTGCCAGCAGTTTCAGGAGCTCCTATAATTCACCCCTCCACTTT.